This T cell receptor beta chain appears in the sequencing data of a study of beta chain features in type 1 diabetes. The CDR3 runs 18 residues. Per the germline V gene, CDR1 is MNHEY and CDR2 is SMNVEV (reference sequence). J lost 0 bases, V lost 6 bases, and 11 bases had no gene match. Overall study results and limits: Patients with Type 1 diabetes showed moderately but significantly shorter TCRB CDR3s in all four CD4+ subsets. PCR might show a preference for shorter templates, equally across patients and controls.

This clone occurred a few times. The antigen is unknown. One heparinised blood draw averaging roughly 120 mL was given by each donor. CD4+ naive, central memory, regulatory and stem cell-like memory cells were sorted via CD45RO/CCR7/CD25/CD127/CD95/CD27. Once sorted, every population was more than 95% pure. Every bit of the isolated RNA underwent reverse transcription, so sequencing read expressed TCRB transcripts. Data came from immunoSEQ multiplex PCR; TCRdb stores just in-frame clones and leaves some out. The table has over 600,000 clones, around 12% seen once. The sample taken for sequencing was naive CD4+ T cells from blood. The chain carries TRBV27 and TRBJ1-6, with TRBD1 identical over 7 bases. The sequence came from a man aged 25 to 40 with type 1 diabetes. The CDR3 loop is CASSLGQPASSYNSPLHF. CDR3 nucleotide sequence: TGTGCCAGCAGCCTGGGACAGCCCGCTAGCTCCTATAATTCACCCCTCCACTTT.